These 10 T cell receptor beta chains were all obtained from the same sample, sequenced in a study of blood T cell repertoires in COVID-19. Repertoires were generated with immunoSEQ multiplex PCR, while TCRdb's copy carries only in-frame clones and drops some. The repertoire holds around 36,000 clones, with approximately 85% as singletons. Specimen: peripheral blood. Source of these receptors: a man aged 55 to 69 with acute or convalescent COVID-19.

The gene calls are TRBV6-5 and TRBJ2-5; 10 nucleotides line up with TRBD2. The length of the CDR3 is 14 residues. Germline trimming cut 5 bases from V and 4 bases from J; bases unmatched to any gene: 4. CDR1 is MNHEY, CDR2 SVGAGI, per germline. The CDR3 coding sequence is TGTGCCAGCAGTACCCTAGCGGGAGTAGAGACCCAGTACTTC. Amino acid sequence: CASSTLAGVETQYF.

The V call is TRBV27, the J call TRBJ1-2; D is possibly TRBD1 (6 bases). Looked up from germline, CDR1 is MNHEY and CDR2 is SMNVEV (reference sequence). There are 16 residues in the CDR3. V lost 0 bases, J lost 1 base, and 12 bases lay in between. The CDR3 region is CASSLSRGTLNYGYTF. CDR3 DNA sequence: TGTGCCAGCAGTTTATCAAGGGGGACCCTTAACTATGGCTACACCTTC.

This chain uses TRBV7-3 with TRBJ2-7; TRBD2 matches 8 bases. Germline V gene data show CDR1 as SGHTA and CDR2 as FQGTGA. Trimming cost V 0 bases and J 0 bases; bases outside gene matches: 1. This CDR3 has 15 amino acids. The CDR3 nucleotides read TGTGCCAGCAGCTTAACCGGGGGGGCCTCCTACGAGCAGTACTTC. This codes for CASSLTGGASYEQYF.

This clone was observed a single time. The V and J genes are TRBV27 and TRBJ2-7; 7 nucleotides align to TRBD2. Germline CDR1 is MNHEY and CDR2 is SMNVEV (reference sequence). The CDR3 extends over 16 amino acids. V was pared by 5 bases and J by 1 base, with 11 bases of the junction left unmatched. CDR3 loop: CASSPQTSTFSYEQYF. The CDR3 nucleotides are TGTGCCAGCAGTCCCCAGACTAGCACGTTTTCCTACGAGCAGTACTTC.

The chain has TRBV7-2 and TRBJ2-5; the match to TRBD2 covers 8 bases. Unmatched junction bases numbered 5, after V lost 4 bases and J lost 4 bases. In germline, CDR1 is SGHTA, CDR2 FQGNSA. The CDR3 totals 14 residues. The CDR3 loop reads CASSYGGAGETQYF. Written as DNA, the CDR3 is TGTGCCAGCAGCTACGGGGGGGCCGGAGAGACCCAGTACTTC.

The chain recombines TRBV2 with TRBJ1-1, with a weak D call TRBD1 (5 bases). The germline CDR1 and CDR2 sequences are SNHLY and FYNNEI. The length of the CDR3 is 14 residues. V was pared by 6 bases and J by 4 bases, with 15 bases between. The DNA of the CDR3 is TGTGCCAGCAGGCGAGAAGAGCAGGGCACTGAAGCTTTCTTT. This encodes CASRREEQGTEAFF.

V usage is TRBV12-5 and J usage is TRBJ1-5; D is unresolved. In germline, CDR1 is LGHNT, CDR2 FRNRAP. Trimming stripped 8 bases from V and 7 bases from J, with 3 bases between. This CDR3 is built from 9 residues. The CDR3 protein is CASQQPQHF. In nucleotides, the CDR3 is TGTGCTAGTCAGCAGCCCCAGCATTTT.

This CDR3 is CASSSHPGTSSYNEQFF. The CDR3, as DNA: TGTGCCAGCAGCTCACATCCGGGGACTAGCTCCTACAATGAGCAGTTCTTC. V gene TRBV7-6 combines with J gene TRBJ2-1; TRBD2 aligns across 8 bases. CDR1 is SGHVS, CDR2 FNYEAQ, per germline. The V segment lost 4 bases and the J segment 0 bases; nucleotides outside the gene matches: 8. The CDR3 loop spans 17 amino acids.

The chain is built from TRBV5-1 and TRBJ1-2; possible D gene TRBD1, 5 bases. V was pared by 4 bases and J by 6 bases, with 16 bases between. Germline CDR1 reads SGHRS; CDR2 reads YFSETQ. This CDR3 has 14 residues. The CDR3 reads CASSQGGGGDGYTF. CDR3 DNA: TGCGCCAGCAGCCAAGGTGGTGGGGGGGATGGCTACACCTTC.

The chain uses TRBV6-5 and TRBJ1-6, with TRBD1 matching over 8 bases. The CDR3 length is 15 residues. From germline, CDR1 is MNHEY and CDR2 SVGAGI. V trimming: 5 bases; J trimming: 7 bases; junction bases outside the gene matches: 7. In DNA form, the CDR3 reads TGTGCCAGCAGTAAGGACAGGGTGGAGAATTCACCCCTCCACTTT. Encoded protein: CASSKDRVENSPLHF.